These 29 T cell receptor beta chains came from one sample sequenced in a study of cytotoxic CD8 clonotypes in ibrutinib-treated CLL. Clones were sequenced by immunoSEQ multiplex PCR, and TCRdb holds only the in-frame ones, with some missing. Of about 27,000 clones in the sample, around 85% were seen once. The sample here was PBMCs, taken after 24 months of ibrutinib treatment. These TCRs come from a human donor with chronic lymphocytic leukemia.

CDR3 in amino acids: CASMKPGGNQPQHF. As DNA, the CDR3 is TGTGCCAGCATGAAACCAGGGGGCAATCAGCCCCAGCATTTT. The V and J genes are TRBV2 and TRBJ1-5, with D possibly matching TRBD1 (6 bases). The V end lost 7 bases, the J end lost 2 bases, and 12 bases lay between the germline ends. The CDR3 contains 14 residues. CDR1 and CDR2 from the germline V gene are SNHLY and FYNNEI.

CDR3 protein: CASSQEAGQVNTEAFF. As DNA, the CDR3 is TGCGCCAGCAGCCAAGAGGCGGGACAGGTGAACACTGAAGCTTTCTTT. This chain connects TRBV4-1 to TRBJ1-1; TRBD1 agrees at 8 bases. Germline values: CDR1 MGHRA, CDR2 YSYEKL. Trimming at V came to 0 bases and at J to 0 bases, leaving 3 bases not matched to a gene. The CDR3 consists of 16 residues.

The rearrangement links TRBV28 to TRBJ2-1; D might be TRBD1 or TRBD2, each matching 7 bases. This CDR3 is 15 amino acids long. V lost 6 bases to trimming and J lost 6 bases, with 18 bases between them. Germline V lookup: CDR1 MDHEN, CDR2 SYDVKM. CDR3 bases: TGTGCCAGCAGCTCGACAGGGAGGGCATCCAATGAGCAGTTCTTC. Translation: CASSSTGRASNEQFF.

V and J are TRBV11-2 and TRBJ1-2; D gene ambiguous. The length of the CDR3 is 16 residues. Per germline, CDR1 SGHAT and CDR2 FQNNGV. V shed 5 bases and J shed 5 bases, with 21 bases lying between them. The CDR3 reads CASSPHAGPVGYGYTF. CDR3 DNA sequence: TGTGCCAGCAGCCCACACGCAGGTCCCGTTGGGTATGGCTACACCTTC.

This chain uses TRBV7-8 with TRBJ1-6, with D perhaps TRBD1 (6 bases). Trimming shortened V by 1 base and J by 1 base, and 11 bases separated the two germline ends. Germline CDR1 reads SGHVS; CDR2 reads FQNEAQ. The CDR3 covers 17 residues. CDR3 in amino acids: CASSLVTGFSYNSPLHF. The DNA of the CDR3 is TGTGCCAGCAGCTTAGTCACAGGGTTTTCCTATAATTCACCCCTCCACTTT.

This clone showed up just a few times. The chain links TRBV18 to TRBJ2-2; D remains ambiguous. The germline CDR1 and CDR2 sequences are KGHSH and LQKENI. This CDR3 spans 13 amino acids. The V and J ends lost 2 bases and 5 bases respectively, with 6 bases between them. The CDR3 loop reads CASSPSGTGELFF. In DNA, the CDR3 is TGTGCCAGCTCACCATCAGGTACCGGGGAGCTGTTTTTT.

The CDR3 bases are TGTGCCAGCAGCTCAACTCTGGACACCGGGGAGCTGTTTTTT. As protein: CASSSTLDTGELFF. The chain joins TRBV7-3 to TRBJ2-2; D call uncertain. The CDR3 loop spans 14 amino acids. Germline V gives CDR1 SGHTA, CDR2 FQGTGA. V dropped 4 bases and J dropped 3 bases, with 9 bases sitting between them.

The chain uses TRBV28 and TRBJ1-6, with a tentative D call TRBD1 (5 bases). There are 13 residues in the CDR3. Trimming stripped 10 bases from V and 14 bases from J, with 21 bases between. Germline values: CDR1 MDHEN, CDR2 SYDVKM. The CDR3 DNA reads as TGTGCCACCAAAGGGACTGTTTTTTTCGCCCTCCACTTT. Translating gives CATKGTVFFALHF.

This rearrangement joins TRBV5-4 to TRBJ1-2; D unresolved. The germline V and J ends were trimmed by 3 bases and 4 bases, with 10 bases remaining between them. Germline V gives CDR1 SGHNT, CDR2 YYREEE (reference sequence). The CDR3 extends over 13 amino acids. CDR3 sequence (DNA): TGTGCCAGCAGCTCTTACCCGCTCTATGGCTACACCTTC. It translates to CASSSYPLYGYTF.

The chain couples TRBV5-1 to TRBJ2-1; 13 nucleotides align to TRBD2. In germline, CDR1 is SGHRS, CDR2 YFSETQ. The length of the CDR3 is 15 residues. With 3 bases clipped from V and 7 bases from J, the junction kept 4 bases outside the gene matches. DNA for the CDR3: TGCGCCAGCAGCTCGGGACTAGCGGGGAAGAATGAGCAGTTCTTC. This encodes CASSSGLAGKNEQFF. The whole variable domain, filled in from reference TRBV5-1 and TRBJ2-1, reads KAGVTQTPRYLIKTRGQQVTLSCSPISGHRSVSWYQQTPGQGLQFLFEYFSETQRNKGNFPGRFSGRQFSNSRSEMNVSTLELGDSALYLCASSSGLAGKNEQFFGPGTRLTVL.

The V call is TRBV12-5, the J call TRBJ2-7; D remains unclear. Germline V gene data show CDR1 as LGHNT and CDR2 as FRNRAP. The CDR3 consists of 11 residues. The V end lost 3 bases, the J end lost 4 bases, and 4 bases lay between the germline ends. The CDR3 is CASGFFYEQYF. CDR3 sequence (DNA): TGTGCTAGTGGTTTCTTTTACGAGCAGTACTTC. The whole variable domain, filled in from reference TRBV12-5 and TRBJ2-7, reads DARVTQTPRHKVTEMGQEVTMRCQPILGHNTVFWYRQTMMQGLELLAYFRNRAPLDDSGMPKDRFSAEMPDATLATLKIQPSEPRDSAVYFCASGFFYEQYFGPGTRLTVT.

This chain uses TRBV6-4 with TRBJ1-1; 7 nucleotides agree with TRBD1. The germline gives CDR1 MRHNA, CDR2 SNTAGT. J gave up 0 bases and V 6 bases, and 7 bases lay outside the gene matches. The CDR3 has 15 amino acids. CDR3 loop: CASRLNRGLNTEAFF. The CDR3 nucleotides read TGTGCCAGCAGACTAAACAGGGGCTTGAACACTGAAGCTTTCTTT.

The rearrangement joins TRBV7-9 to TRBJ2-1; maybe TRBD2 (5 bases). V dropped 1 base and J dropped 9 bases, with 19 bases sitting between them. This CDR3 has 16 residues. Germline lookup yields CDR1 SEHNR and CDR2 FQNEAQ (reference sequence). The CDR3 loop is CASSLGVSVWESEQFF. In DNA, the CDR3 is TGTGCCAGCAGCTTAGGGGTTTCGGTGTGGGAGTCTGAGCAGTTCTTC.

The rearrangement links TRBV18 to TRBJ1-2; D may be TRBD1 (5 bases). Germline assignment: CDR1 KGHSH and CDR2 LQKENI. CDR3 length: 14 residues. The V and J ends lost 5 bases and 7 bases respectively, with 17 bases between them. The CDR3: CASSIPDTARGYTF. The CDR3, as DNA: TGTGCCAGCTCAATACCGGACACGGCCCGTGGCTACACCTTC.

The genes are TRBV7-8 and TRBJ2-5; 9 positions agree with TRBD1. The CDR3 length is 17 residues. The trim removed 5 bases at V and 5 bases at J, leaving 15 bases unmatched. CDR1 SGHVS and CDR2 FQNEAQ come from the germline V gene. CDR3 loop: CASSPTTGGFDVETQYF. The CDR3 DNA reads TGTGCCAGCAGCCCCACGACAGGGGGGTTTGATGTGGAGACCCAGTACTTC.

The chain uses TRBV28 and TRBJ2-2, with 7 positions matching TRBD1. Germline V gives CDR1 MDHEN, CDR2 SYDVKM. The CDR3 contains 16 residues. With 3 bases clipped from V and 7 bases from J, the junction kept 11 bases outside the gene matches. The CDR3 region has the DNA TGTGCCAGCAGTTTCCCCAGGGCACAGGGGATCGGGGAGCTGTTTTTT. It is translated as CASSFPRAQGIGELFF. Complete variable domain (other parts from reference TRBV28 and TRBJ2-2): DVKVTQSSRYLVKRTGEKVFLECVQDMDHENMFWYRQDPGLGLRLIYFSYDVKMKEKGDIPEGYSVSREKKERFSLILESASTNQTSMYLCASSFPRAQGIGELFFGEGSRLTVL.

This chain links TRBV4-1 with TRBJ2-7, with 7 bases matching TRBD2. Germline V gene sequence: CDR1 MGHRA, CDR2 YSYEKL. With V trimmed by 6 bases and J by 3 bases, 11 bases remained unmatched. The CDR3 loop spans 15 amino acids. CDR3 coding DNA: TGCGCCAGCAGTCTGACTAGCTTGGGTCGCTACGAGCAGTACTTC. The encoded protein is CASSLTSLGRYEQYF.

Judged by abundance, this clone is large (0.1 to 1%). This chain connects TRBV27 to TRBJ2-1; D remains unclear. Germline V CDR1 and CDR2: MNHEY, SMNVEV (reference sequence). V lost 6 bases, J lost 4 bases, and 13 bases lay in between. The CDR3 spans 14 residues. The chain's CDR3 is CASRVLQSYNEQFF. CDR3 sequence (DNA): TGTGCCAGCAGGGTTTTGCAGTCTTACAATGAGCAGTTCTTC.

The J gene is TRBJ2-1, the V gene TRBV5-6, with 8 positions matching TRBD2. In germline, CDR1 is SGHDT, CDR2 YYEEEE. The junction had 11 bases not matched to a gene; V was cut back by 5 bases and J by 1 base. The CDR3 is 17 amino acids. This CDR3 reads CASSYNFIAGSYNEQFF. The CDR3, as DNA: TGTGCCAGCAGTTACAACTTTATAGCGGGGTCCTACAATGAGCAGTTCTTC.

The gene calls are TRBV11-2 and TRBJ2-1; a weak D match, TRBD2 (5 bases). This CDR3 spans 15 amino acids. The V gene's germline CDR1 is SGHAT and CDR2 FQNNGV. The V and J ends lost 3 bases and 2 bases respectively, with 11 bases between them. CDR3 residues: CASSFRTGTYNEQFF. In DNA, the CDR3 is TGTGCCAGCAGCTTCCGAACCGGGACCTACAATGAGCAGTTCTTC. The entire variable domain, with the rest obtained from reference TRBV11-2 and TRBJ2-1, is as follows: EAGVAQSPRYKIIEKRQSVAFWCNPISGHATLYWYQQILGQGPKLLIQFQNNGVVDDSQLPKDRFSAERLKGVDSTLKIQPAKLEDSAVYLCASSFRTGTYNEQFFGPGTRLTVL.

This sequence joins TRBV19 and TRBJ2-7, with D tentatively TRBD2 (6 bases). Germline CDR1 is LNHDA and CDR2 is SQIVND (reference sequence). The ends were cut back, 2 bases at V and 1 base at J, with 9 bases in the middle. This CDR3 comprises 14 residues. The CDR3 nucleotides read TGTGCCAGTAGTATAAGCGGGCATTCCTACGAGCAGTACTTC. As protein: CASSISGHSYEQYF.

Only a few counts were recorded for this clone. The rearrangement joins TRBV6-6 to TRBJ1-2; TRBD1 matches 9 bases. In germline, CDR1 is MNHNY, CDR2 SVGAGI (reference sequence). V lost 2 bases to trimming and J lost 3 bases; unmatched junction nucleotides: 7. This CDR3 has 16 residues. The CDR3 DNA follows: TGTGCCAGCAGTTACCCCCCGGACAGGGGCCACTATGGCTACACCTTC. It is translated as CASSYPPDRGHYGYTF.

CDR3 sequence: CASSLEGETQYF. The CDR3 DNA follows: TGCGCCAGCAGCTTGGAGGGGGAGACCCAGTACTTC. V is TRBV5-1 and J is TRBJ2-5; tentatively, D is TRBD1 (5 bases). The CDR3 sequence is 12 residues long. Per germline, CDR1 SGHRS and CDR2 YFSETQ. With 0 bases removed from V and 5 bases from J, the gap between germline ends came to 5 bases.

A word on this clone: Within the sample, other DNA sequences also encode this same CDR3. This chain links TRBV9 with TRBJ1-1; TRBD1 matches at 8 bases. Germline trimming cut 3 bases from V and 5 bases from J; bases unmatched to any gene: 3. The CDR3 is made up of 13 amino acids. Looked up from germline, CDR1 is SGDLS and CDR2 is YYNGEE. Here the CDR3 reads CASSEGTGTEAFF. The CDR3 bases are TGTGCCAGCAGCGAGGGGACAGGTACTGAAGCTTTCTTT.

This sequence joins TRBV11-2 and TRBJ2-1; 8 bases agree with TRBD2. This CDR3 region has 15 residues. Trimming at V came to 3 bases and at J to 3 bases, leaving 4 bases not matched to a gene. The germline V gene encodes CDR1 SGHAT and CDR2 FQNNGV. The CDR3 bases are TGTGCCAGCAGCTTCTCCAGCGGGGGCTACAATGAGCAGTTCTTC. This encodes CASSFSSGGYNEQFF.

This clone is deemed medium-sized. The chain uses TRBV19 and TRBJ1-5, with D uncertain. CDR1 and CDR2 (germline): LNHDA, SQIVND (reference sequence). CDR3 length: 16 amino acids. With 6 bases removed from V and 0 bases from J, the gap between germline ends came to 15 bases. This chain's CDR3 is CASSNFGGFSNQPQHF. The CDR3 coding sequence is TGTGCCAGTAGCAATTTCGGAGGTTTTAGCAATCAGCCCCAGCATTTT.

The chain combines TRBV18 with TRBJ1-6; 8 bases fit TRBD1. The junction had 7 bases not matched to a gene; V was cut back by 5 bases and J by 4 bases. Per germline, CDR1 KGHSH and CDR2 LQKENI. The CDR3 runs 16 residues. The CDR3 DNA is TGTGCCAGCTCAGAAACAGGGGGTCGGTATAATTCACCCCTCCACTTT. Protein product: CASSETGGRYNSPLHF. Drawing the rest from reference TRBV18 and TRBJ1-6, the complete variable domain is NAGVMQNPRHLVRRRGQEARLRCSPMKGHSHVYWYRQLPEEGLKFMVYLQKENIIDESGMPKERFSAEFPKEGPSILRIQQVVRGDSAAYFCASSETGGRYNSPLHFGNGTRLTVT.

This chain uses TRBV5-4 with TRBJ1-1; weak D call: TRBD1 (5 bases). The CDR3 spans 16 residues. V gave up 3 bases and J gave up 1 base, with 16 bases separating them. CDR1 SGHNT and CDR2 YYREEE come from the germline V gene (reference sequence). The DNA for the CDR3 is TGTGCCAGCAGCTGGGGCCATGGGGTTCAGAACACTGAAGCTTTCTTT. This translates into CASSWGHGVQNTEAFF.

In DNA form, the CDR3 reads TGTGCCAGCAGCCCAGGACGGACCAACTACGAGCAGTACTTC. As protein: CASSPGRTNYEQYF. The chain couples TRBV11-3 to TRBJ2-7; D uncertain. Looked up from germline, CDR1 is SGHNT and CDR2 is YENEEA. The length of the CDR3 is 14 residues. The V gene lost 5 bases and the J gene lost 3 bases, with 14 bases spanning the gap.